The following is a TCR beta chain sequence with its context. The antigen is unknown. This sample was included in a study of OX40 agonist ivuxolimab in advanced cancers. Study information: Checkpoint inhibitors had been given previously to roughly 40% of patients.

Libraries were prepared by immunoSEQ multiplex PCR; TCRdb keeps only in-frame clonotypes and omits some of them. This table holds 30,000 to 40,000 clones, roughly 89% found once. Between the trimmed V and J ends, which lost 3 bases and 6 bases, there was a span of 11 bases. CDR3 length: 12 residues. Germline V lookup: CDR1 GTSNPN, CDR2 SVGIG (reference sequence). Whole-study findings and limits: Determination of antigen specificity was not performed for the expanded peripheral T cells. Circulating CD4+ and CD8+ T cells showed clonal expansion by week 6 at 0.1 to 3.0 mg/kg.

The origin of this receptor is an adult with an advanced solid tumor such as melanoma, head and neck, liver or kidney cancer. The V gene is TRBV30, the J gene TRBJ1-2; D gene ambiguous. The source was CD4+ or CD8+ T cells sorted from blood, collected in a trial of the OX40 agonist ivuxolimab. The CDR3 DNA is TGTGCCTGGAGGGGCCCGGGAGATGGCTACACCTTC. It codes for CAWRGPGDGYTF.